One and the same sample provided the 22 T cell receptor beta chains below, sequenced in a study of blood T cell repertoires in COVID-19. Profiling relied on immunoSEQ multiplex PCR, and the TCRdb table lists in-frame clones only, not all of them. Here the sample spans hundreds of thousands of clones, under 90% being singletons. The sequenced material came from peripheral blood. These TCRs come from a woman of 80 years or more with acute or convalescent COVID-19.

The CDR3 nucleotides read TGTGCCAGCAGTTACCGGACAGGGAATGAGCAGTTCTTC. Translated: CASSYRTGNEQFF. V usage is TRBV27 and J usage is TRBJ2-1, with 8 bases lining up with TRBD1. Germline V gives CDR1 MNHEY, CDR2 SMNVEV (reference sequence). Germline trimming cut 4 bases from V and 7 bases from J; bases unmatched to any gene: 3. The CDR3 is 13 amino acids.

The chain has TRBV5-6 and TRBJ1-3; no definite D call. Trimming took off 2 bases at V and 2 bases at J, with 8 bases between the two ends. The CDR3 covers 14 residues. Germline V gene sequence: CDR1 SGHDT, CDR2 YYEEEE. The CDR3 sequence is CASSFGGTGNTIYF. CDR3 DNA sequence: TGTGCCAGCAGCTTTGGAGGTACTGGAAACACCATATATTTT.

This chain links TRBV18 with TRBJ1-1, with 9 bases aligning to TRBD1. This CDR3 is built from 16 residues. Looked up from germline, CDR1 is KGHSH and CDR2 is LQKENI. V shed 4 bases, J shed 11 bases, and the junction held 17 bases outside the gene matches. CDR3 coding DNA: TGTGCCAGCTCACGCGACATGGACAGGGGAAGTTCGTTGGCTTTCTTT. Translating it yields CASSRDMDRGSSLAFF.

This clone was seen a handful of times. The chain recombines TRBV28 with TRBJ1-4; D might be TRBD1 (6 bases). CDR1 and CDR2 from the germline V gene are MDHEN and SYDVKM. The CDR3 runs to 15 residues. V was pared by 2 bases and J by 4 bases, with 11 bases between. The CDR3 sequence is CASSLIAGVNEKLFF. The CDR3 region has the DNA TGTGCCAGCAGTTTAATAGCAGGGGTTAATGAAAAACTGTTTTTT.

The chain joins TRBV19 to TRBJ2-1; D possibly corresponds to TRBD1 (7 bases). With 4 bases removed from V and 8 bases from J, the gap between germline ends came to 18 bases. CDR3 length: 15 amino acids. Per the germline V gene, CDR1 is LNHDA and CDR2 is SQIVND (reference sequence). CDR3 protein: CASSTTGEVRDEQFF. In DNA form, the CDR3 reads TGTGCCAGTAGTACCACAGGGGAGGTACGCGATGAGCAGTTCTTC.

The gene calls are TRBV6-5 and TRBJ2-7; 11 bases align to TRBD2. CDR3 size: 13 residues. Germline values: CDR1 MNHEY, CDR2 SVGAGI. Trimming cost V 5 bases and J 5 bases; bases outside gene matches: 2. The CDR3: CASSLAGGHEQYF. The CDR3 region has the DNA TGTGCCAGCAGTCTAGCGGGGGGCCACGAGCAGTACTTC.

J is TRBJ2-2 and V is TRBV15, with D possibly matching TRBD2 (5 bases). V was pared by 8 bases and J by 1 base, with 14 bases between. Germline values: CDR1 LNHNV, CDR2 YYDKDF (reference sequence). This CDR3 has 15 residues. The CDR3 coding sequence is TGTGCCACCGTCAAGGTGGGGAGGAACACCGGGGAGCTGTTTTTT. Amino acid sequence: CATVKVGRNTGELFF.

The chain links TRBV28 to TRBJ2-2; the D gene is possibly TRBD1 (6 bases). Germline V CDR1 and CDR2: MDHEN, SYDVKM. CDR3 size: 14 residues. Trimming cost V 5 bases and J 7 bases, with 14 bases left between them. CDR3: CASSLRWGHGELFF. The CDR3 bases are TGTGCCAGCAGTCTCCGCTGGGGACACGGGGAGCTGTTTTTT.

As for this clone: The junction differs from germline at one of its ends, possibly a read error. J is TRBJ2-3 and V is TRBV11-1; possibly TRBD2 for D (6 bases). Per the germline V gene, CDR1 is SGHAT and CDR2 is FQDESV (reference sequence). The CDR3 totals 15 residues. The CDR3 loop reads CAISTSGTSTDTQYF. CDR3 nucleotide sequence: TGTGCCATCAGCACCTCCGGGACTAGCACAGATACGCAGTATTTT.

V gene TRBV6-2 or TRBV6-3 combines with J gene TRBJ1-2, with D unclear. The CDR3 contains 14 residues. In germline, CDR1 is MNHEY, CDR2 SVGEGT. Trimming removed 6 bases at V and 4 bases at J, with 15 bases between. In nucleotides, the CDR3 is TGTGCCAGCAGCCAGGAGGAATTAGGCTATGGCTACACCTTC. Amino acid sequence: CASSQEELGYGYTF.

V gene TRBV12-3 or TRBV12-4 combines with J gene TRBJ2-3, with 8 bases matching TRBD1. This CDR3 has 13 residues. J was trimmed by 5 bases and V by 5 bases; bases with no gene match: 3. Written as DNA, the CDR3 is TGTGCCAGCAGTCGCGGACAGGGAGATACGCAGTATTTT. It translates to CASSRGQGDTQYF.

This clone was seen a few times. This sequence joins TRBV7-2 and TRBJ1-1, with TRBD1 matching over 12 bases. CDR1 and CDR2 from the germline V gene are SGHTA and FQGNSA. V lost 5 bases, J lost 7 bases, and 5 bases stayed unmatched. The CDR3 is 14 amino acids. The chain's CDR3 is CASSPGTGGIEAFF. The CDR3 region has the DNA TGTGCCAGCAGCCCTGGGACAGGGGGCATTGAAGCTTTCTTT.

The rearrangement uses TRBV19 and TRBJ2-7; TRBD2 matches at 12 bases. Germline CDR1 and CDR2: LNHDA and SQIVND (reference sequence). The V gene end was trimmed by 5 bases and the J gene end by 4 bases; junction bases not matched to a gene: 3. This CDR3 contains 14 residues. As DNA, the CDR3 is TGTGCCAGTAGTCCGACTAGCGGGGGTTACGAGCAGTACTTC. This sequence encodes CASSPTSGGYEQYF.

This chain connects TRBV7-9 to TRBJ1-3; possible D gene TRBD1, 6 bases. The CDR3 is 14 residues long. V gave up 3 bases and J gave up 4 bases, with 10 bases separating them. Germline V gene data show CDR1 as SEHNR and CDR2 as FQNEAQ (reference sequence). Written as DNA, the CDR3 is TGTGCCAGCAGCTTCTCAGGGGCGGGAAACACCATATATTTT. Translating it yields CASSFSGAGNTIYF.

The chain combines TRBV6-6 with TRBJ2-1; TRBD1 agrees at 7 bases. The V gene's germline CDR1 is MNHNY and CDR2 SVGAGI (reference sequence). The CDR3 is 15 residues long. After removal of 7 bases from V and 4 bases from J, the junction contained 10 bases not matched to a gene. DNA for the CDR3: TGTGCCAGCACCCAGGAAGGGGGCAGGTACAATGAGCAGTTCTTC. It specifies CASTQEGGRYNEQFF.

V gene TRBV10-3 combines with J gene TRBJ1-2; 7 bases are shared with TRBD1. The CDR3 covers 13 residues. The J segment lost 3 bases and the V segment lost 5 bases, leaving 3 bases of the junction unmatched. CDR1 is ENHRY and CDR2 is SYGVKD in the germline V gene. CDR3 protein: CAISPQGDYGYTF. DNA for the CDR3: TGTGCCATCAGTCCCCAGGGGGACTATGGCTACACCTTC.

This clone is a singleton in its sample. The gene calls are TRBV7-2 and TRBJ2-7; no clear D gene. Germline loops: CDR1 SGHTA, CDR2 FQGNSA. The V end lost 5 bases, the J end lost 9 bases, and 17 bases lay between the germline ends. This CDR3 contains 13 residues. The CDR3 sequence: CASSPEAQIGQYF. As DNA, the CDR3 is TGTGCCAGCAGCCCAGAGGCTCAAATAGGGCAGTACTTC.

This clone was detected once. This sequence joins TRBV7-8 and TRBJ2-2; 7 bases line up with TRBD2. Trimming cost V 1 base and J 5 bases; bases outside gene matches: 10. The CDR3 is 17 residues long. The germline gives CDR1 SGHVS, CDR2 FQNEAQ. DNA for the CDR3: TGTGCCAGCAGCTTAGGGGCGGCTAGCGGAGTTACCGGGGAGCTGTTTTTT. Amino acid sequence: CASSLGAASGVTGELFF. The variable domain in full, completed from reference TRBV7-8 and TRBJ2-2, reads GAGVSQSPRYKVAKRGQDVALRCDPISGHVSLFWYQQALGQGPEFLTYFQNEAQLDKSGLPSDRFFAERPEGSVSTLKIQRTQQEDSAVYLCASSLGAASGVTGELFFGEGSRLTVL.

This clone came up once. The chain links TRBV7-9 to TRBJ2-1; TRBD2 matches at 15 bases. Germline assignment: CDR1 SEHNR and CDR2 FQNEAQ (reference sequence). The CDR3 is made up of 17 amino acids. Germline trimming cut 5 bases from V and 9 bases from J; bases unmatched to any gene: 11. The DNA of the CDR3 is TGTGCCAGCAGCCGGGGACTAGCGGGGGGCCAAGGGGTTGAGCAGTTCTTC. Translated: CASSRGLAGGQGVEQFF.

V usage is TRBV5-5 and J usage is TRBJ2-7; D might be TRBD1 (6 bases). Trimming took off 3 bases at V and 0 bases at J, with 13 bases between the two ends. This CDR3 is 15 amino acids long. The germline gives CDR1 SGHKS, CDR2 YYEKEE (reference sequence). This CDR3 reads CASSSSQGISYEQYF. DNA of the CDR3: TGTGCCAGCAGCTCATCGCAGGGGATCTCCTACGAGCAGTACTTC.

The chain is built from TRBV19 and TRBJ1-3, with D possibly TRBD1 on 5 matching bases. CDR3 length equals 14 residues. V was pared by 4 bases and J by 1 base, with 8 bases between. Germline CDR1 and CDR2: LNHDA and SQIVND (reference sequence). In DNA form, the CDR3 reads TGTGCCAGTAGTAGCCCAGGGTCTGGAAACACCATATATTTT. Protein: CASSSPGSGNTIYF.

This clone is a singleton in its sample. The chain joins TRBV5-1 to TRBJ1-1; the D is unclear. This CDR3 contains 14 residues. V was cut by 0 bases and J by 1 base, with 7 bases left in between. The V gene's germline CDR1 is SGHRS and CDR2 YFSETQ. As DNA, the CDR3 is TGCGCCAGCAGCTTGGGGCGGGCGAACACTGAAGCTTTCTTT. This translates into CASSLGRANTEAFF.